What follows are 21 T cell receptor beta chains derived from one specimen sequenced in a study of Ad26.COV2.S vaccination and SARS-CoV-2 variants. Treatment defined: around 19 received Ad26.COV2.S at low or high dose, single or two shots; five or six received placebo; per-sample allocation not given. Sampling was performed 63 days after the first vaccine or placebo injection. TCRdb keeps only in-frame clones here, not all; method: immunoSEQ multiplex PCR. The sample contains roughly 400,000 clones, roughly 90% of which appear only once. The specimen comprised peripheral blood, sampled in a trial of Ad26.COV2.S vaccine versus placebo. These receptors all stem from a person aged 18 to 65 who received the Ad26.COV2.S COVID-19 vaccine or a placebo.

This chain uses TRBV2 with TRBJ2-2; the match to TRBD2 covers 15 bases. V gave up 2 bases and J gave up 4 bases; unmatched junction bases: 2. CDR3 size: 17 residues. Germline CDR1 SNHLY, CDR2 FYNNEI. CDR3 amino acids: CASSERGLAGGTGELFF. DNA for the CDR3: TGTGCCAGCAGTGAAAGGGGACTAGCGGGAGGCACCGGGGAGCTGTTTTTT.

V is TRBV5-1 and J is TRBJ1-1; TRBD1 matches at 11 bases. The V gene's germline CDR1 is SGHRS and CDR2 YFSETQ. V was clipped by 1 base and J by 5 bases; unmatched bases: 7. CDR3 length equals 16 residues. CDR3 nucleotides: TGCGCCAGCAGCTTGACTAAAGGGACAGGGGGAACTGAAGCTTTCTTT. This sequence encodes CASSLTKGTGGTEAFF.

The CDR3 protein is CATSGRGPGELFF. The CDR3 DNA is TGTGCCACCTCGGGGAGGGGCCCCGGGGAGCTGTTTTTT. The V call is TRBV24-1, the J call TRBJ2-2, with TRBD2 matching over 7 bases. This CDR3 has 13 amino acids. CDR1 KGHDR and CDR2 SFDVKD come from the germline V gene. Trimming cost V 9 bases and J 6 bases; bases outside gene matches: 6.

The chain combines TRBV11-3 with TRBJ2-1; TRBD2 matches 12 bases. After removal of 4 bases from V and 6 bases from J, the junction contained 4 bases not matched to a gene. The CDR3 has 15 residues. Germline lookup yields CDR1 SGHNT and CDR2 YENEEA. CDR3 loop: CASSSEGLAGNEQFF. As DNA, the CDR3 is TGTGCCAGCAGCTCGGAGGGACTAGCGGGCAATGAGCAGTTCTTC.

The chain employs TRBV15 and TRBJ1-4; 7 nucleotides line up with TRBD1. With V trimmed by 6 bases and J by 6 bases, 7 bases remained unmatched. Germline CDR1 is LNHNV and CDR2 is YYDKDF (reference sequence). CDR3 length: 14 residues. CDR3 protein: CATSTPGQYEKLFF. CDR3 sequence (DNA): TGTGCCACCAGTACCCCGGGACAGTATGAAAAACTGTTTTTT.

The V gene is TRBV3-1 (or the pseudogene TRBV3-2), the J gene TRBJ2-2; TRBD2 matches 11 bases. Germline lookup yields CDR1 LGHDT and CDR2 YNNKEL (reference sequence). The CDR3 contains 16 residues. Germline trimming cut 1 base from V and 6 bases from J; bases unmatched to any gene: 4. CDR3 in amino acids: CASSQALAGGAGELFF. The CDR3 DNA sequence: TGTGCCAGCAGCCAAGCCCTAGCGGGAGGCGCCGGGGAGCTGTTTTTT.

The chain is built from TRBV13 and TRBJ2-7; 7 nucleotides line up with TRBD1. The junction had 8 bases not matched to a gene; V was cut back by 4 bases and J by 2 bases. The CDR3 has 15 residues. Germline values: CDR1 PRHDT, CDR2 FYEKMQ (reference sequence). The CDR3 spells CASSSRQGLTYEQYF. The CDR3 DNA reads as TGTGCCAGCAGCTCCCGACAGGGCTTGACCTACGAGCAGTACTTC.

The CDR3 DNA reads TGTGCCAGCAACCCAGACGGCCAGGGAAGAGAGACCCAGTACTTC. Translating gives CASNPDGQGRETQYF. This chain links TRBV2 with TRBJ2-5, with D maybe TRBD1 (5 bases). From germline, CDR1 is SNHLY and CDR2 FYNNEI. V lost 7 bases, J lost 4 bases, and 19 bases lay in between. The CDR3 has 15 residues.

A remark on this clone: This sample includes further DNA sequences coding for the same CDR3. This chain uses TRBV19 with TRBJ1-5, with D unresolved. V lost 1 base and J lost 3, with 7 bases in between. Germline CDR1 LNHDA, CDR2 SQIVND (reference sequence). CDR3 length: 14 amino acids. DNA of the CDR3: TGTGCCAGTAGTATAGCAGGTATCAATCAGCCCCAGCATTTT. It translates to CASSIAGINQPQHF.

The chain links TRBV5-1 to TRBJ1-1; TRBD1 is a possible D gene (5 bases). CDR1 is SGHRS and CDR2 is YFSETQ in the germline V gene. The germline V and J ends were trimmed by 4 bases and 8 bases, with 12 bases remaining between them. The CDR3 extends over 12 amino acids. The chain's CDR3 is CASSTGRGEAFF. The CDR3 region has the DNA TGCGCCAGCAGCACCGGACGGGGGGAAGCTTTCTTT.

In its sample, this clone was seen a few times. This chain joins TRBV3-1 (or the pseudogene TRBV3-2) and TRBJ2-1; TRBD2 is a possible D gene (6 bases). V dropped 0 bases and J dropped 4 bases, with 16 bases sitting between them. The CDR3 consists of 17 residues. Germline lookup yields CDR1 LGHDT and CDR2 YNNKEL (reference sequence). The CDR3 is CASSQEPGLGFYNEQFF. CDR3 nucleotide sequence: TGTGCCAGCAGCCAAGAGCCGGGACTCGGCTTTTACAATGAGCAGTTCTTC.

The V call is TRBV6-4, the J call TRBJ2-2, with TRBD1 identical over 9 bases. The CDR3 contains 15 residues. Germline V gene sequence: CDR1 MRHNA, CDR2 SNTAGT. Trimming cost V 2 bases and J 4 bases; bases outside gene matches: 2. CDR3 nucleotide sequence: TGTGCCAGCAGTGACACAGGGGGCGGCACCGGGGAGCTGTTTTTT. It specifies CASSDTGGGTGELFF.

The chain links TRBV6-4 to TRBJ1-6; D not certain. CDR1 is MRHNA, CDR2 SNTAGT, per germline. V lost 6 bases and J lost 5, with 8 bases in between. The length of the CDR3 is 13 residues. In nucleotides, the CDR3 is TGTGCCAGCAGCGAGACACATAATTCACCCCTCCACTTT. It specifies CASSETHNSPLHF.

V usage is TRBV19 and J usage is TRBJ1-1; possibly TRBD1 for D (5 bases). The CDR3 has 13 residues. Per germline, CDR1 LNHDA and CDR2 SQIVND (reference sequence). V was trimmed by 5 bases and J by 0 bases, leaving 7 bases between them. Here the CDR3 reads CASSQGMNTEAFF. CDR3 sequence (DNA): TGTGCCAGTAGTCAGGGTATGAACACTGAAGCTTTCTTT.

This chain links TRBV28 with TRBJ2-3, with D tentatively TRBD2 (5 bases). Germline V gene sequence: CDR1 MDHEN, CDR2 SYDVKM. The CDR3 has 16 residues. Between the trimmed V and J ends, which lost 4 bases and 4 bases, there was a span of 18 bases. The CDR3, as DNA: TGTGCCAGCAGTTCGTTTTGGACTCCCAAGGCAGATACGCAGTATTTT. Its translation: CASSSFWTPKADTQYF.

The chain uses TRBV6-6 and TRBJ1-5; the D gene is possibly TRBD1 (5 bases). Trimming took off 7 bases at V and 6 bases at J, with 22 bases between the two ends. Germline V lookup: CDR1 MNHNY, CDR2 SVGAGI (reference sequence). This CDR3 is 16 amino acids long. As DNA, the CDR3 is TGTGCCAGCACCGAGAGGGTCAGGGAGCAGGGTCAGCCCCAGCATTTT. The encoded protein is CASTERVREQGQPQHF.

The chain recombines TRBV24-1 with TRBJ2-7; D might be TRBD1 (6 bases). Trimming shortened V by 4 bases and J by 3 bases, and 15 bases separated the two germline ends. CDR1 is KGHDR and CDR2 is SFDVKD in the germline V gene. The CDR3 runs 15 residues. The CDR3 DNA reads as TGTGCCACCAGTGACTCCGGGACAAGTAACTACGAGCAGTACTTC. It translates to CATSDSGTSNYEQYF.

The J gene is TRBJ2-1, the V gene TRBV5-1; 11 nucleotides align to TRBD2. From germline, CDR1 is SGHRS and CDR2 YFSETQ. V shed 0 bases, J shed 8 bases, and the junction held 4 bases outside the gene matches. The CDR3 loop spans 15 amino acids. CDR3 residues: CASSLGIAGGDEQFF. DNA of the CDR3: TGCGCCAGCAGCTTGGGCATAGCGGGAGGGGATGAGCAGTTCTTC.

This clone was detected only a few times. The rearrangement links TRBV11-2 to TRBJ1-2, with TRBD1 matching over 7 bases. The CDR3 is made up of 16 amino acids. V shed 2 bases and J 3 bases; nucleotides not matched to a gene: 9. Germline loops: CDR1 SGHAT, CDR2 FQNNGV. The CDR3 DNA sequence: TGTGCCAGCAGCTTATGGGGTCAGGGGGTTGACTATGGCTACACCTTC. This gives the protein CASSLWGQGVDYGYTF.

The chain combines TRBV18 with TRBJ2-5, with 10 nucleotides matching TRBD1. J was trimmed by 2 bases and V by 2 bases; bases with no gene match: 8. CDR3 size: 17 residues. Per the germline V gene, CDR1 is KGHSH and CDR2 is LQKENI. The CDR3 nucleotides are TGTGCCAGCTCACCATACGTTGGGGGACAGGGGCAAGAGACCCAGTACTTC. This codes for CASSPYVGGQGQETQYF.

The chain links TRBV6-5 to TRBJ2-7, with 12 nucleotides matching TRBD1. Per germline, CDR1 MNHEY and CDR2 SVGAGI. This CDR3 is built from 15 residues. V trimming: 5 bases; J trimming: 2 bases; junction bases outside the gene matches: 4. The CDR3, as DNA: TGTGCCAGCAGTCCGGGACAGGGGGCCACCTACGAGCAGTACTTC. Residues: CASSPGQGATYEQYF.